The 12 T cell receptor beta chains in this list originate from one sample, sequenced in a study of shared clonotypes between healthy human individuals. Libraries were prepared by immunoSEQ multiplex PCR; TCRdb keeps only in-frame clonotypes and omits some of them. The sample includes under 2,500,000 clones, approximately 96% of them seen just once. The sequenced sample consisted of naive CD4+ T cells sorted from blood. This sample's subset: CD45RA+ positively selected. Receptor source: a man aged 18 to 29 in good health.

The chain has TRBV7-2 and TRBJ2-4, with 9 bases lining up with TRBD1. The CDR3 runs 17 residues. Germline CDR1 and CDR2: SGHTA and FQGNSA. The junction had 12 bases not matched to a gene; V was cut back by 7 bases and J by 2 bases. CDR3 residues: CASNPASTGGTKNIQYF. CDR3 nucleotide sequence: TGTGCCAGCAACCCGGCCTCGACAGGGGGGACCAAAAACATTCAGTACTTC.

V and J are TRBV9 and TRBJ1-5; D possibly corresponds to TRBD1 (6 bases). Trimming pared 0 bases from V and 4 bases from J, leaving 11 bases between. The CDR3 is 15 amino acids. The germline V gene has CDR1 SGDLS and CDR2 YYNGEE. In nucleotides, the CDR3 is TGTGCCAGCAGCGTAGAGGGGGGCCCTAATCAGCCCCAGCATTTT. It is translated as CASSVEGGPNQPQHF.

This clone occurred once. V gene TRBV5-8 combines with J gene TRBJ2-7, with D perhaps matching TRBD1 (6 bases). This CDR3 spans 14 amino acids. Germline values: CDR1 SGHTS, CDR2 YDEGEE. V was trimmed by 5 bases and J by 2 bases, leaving 14 bases between them. This CDR3 is CASSRGRGAYEQYF. Here the CDR3 DNA reads TGTGCCAGCAGTCGGGGCAGGGGAGCCTACGAGCAGTACTTC.

This clone was found once. J is TRBJ2-7 and V is TRBV6-1; 7 nucleotides agree with TRBD1. CDR3 length: 15 residues. CDR1 and CDR2 from the germline V gene are MNHNS and SASEGT. The V gene end was trimmed by 0 bases and the J gene end by 0 bases; junction bases not matched to a gene: 2. CDR3 DNA: TGTGCCAGCAGTGAAGCTAGGGGGCCCTCCTACGAGCAGTACTTC. As protein: CASSEARGPSYEQYF.

The V gene is TRBV28, the J gene TRBJ1-2; a possible D gene is TRBD1 (6 bases). The CDR3 is 15 residues long. Trimming left V 5 bases short and J 4 bases short, with 17 bases between. The germline V gene has CDR1 MDHEN and CDR2 SYDVKM. CDR3 sequence reads: CASSTWGAQPYGYTF. The CDR3 nucleotides are TGTGCCAGCAGTACCTGGGGGGCCCAGCCCTATGGCTACACCTTC.

The J gene is TRBJ2-1, the V gene TRBV6-6, with TRBD2 identical over 7 bases. This CDR3 contains 14 residues. Germline CDR1 and CDR2: MNHNY and SVGAGI (reference sequence). V was pared by 2 bases and J by 9 bases, with 7 bases of the junction left unmatched. CDR3 nucleotides: TGTGCCAGCAGTTACGGAACGGGAGGCTTTGAGCAGTTCTTC. Translation gives CASSYGTGGFEQFF.

This chain connects TRBV28 to TRBJ2-7, with no clear D. V lost 4 bases to trimming and J lost 3 bases, with 19 bases between them. The germline V gene has CDR1 MDHEN and CDR2 SYDVKM. The CDR3 covers 16 residues. The DNA for the CDR3 is TGTGCCAGCAGTTCCTCCCGGGTAGGAATCCTCTACGAGCAGTACTTC. Its protein is CASSSSRVGILYEQYF.

This clone was detected once. The chain links TRBV6-6 to TRBJ1-2, with D hard to call. The V gene's germline CDR1 is MNHNY and CDR2 SVGAGI (reference sequence). Trimming removed 8 bases from V and 7 bases from J, with 17 bases in between. This CDR3 is 13 amino acids long. CDR3: CASVLRVDAGYTF. The CDR3 bases are TGTGCCAGCGTCTTGAGGGTGGATGCTGGCTACACCTTC.

This chain joins TRBV5-1 and TRBJ2-5; 11 positions match TRBD2. The V gene end was trimmed by 0 bases and the J gene end by 1 base; junction bases not matched to a gene: 8. CDR1 is SGHRS, CDR2 YFSETQ, per germline. The CDR3 has 18 residues. CDR3 protein: CASSLVASGGTPQETQYF. Here the CDR3 DNA reads TGCGCCAGCAGCTTGGTAGCTAGCGGGGGGACTCCCCAAGAGACCCAGTACTTC.

V and J are TRBV7-2 and TRBJ1-2; D remains ambiguous. This CDR3 is 13 amino acids long. Trimming shortened V by 5 bases and J by 5 bases, and 12 bases separated the two germline ends. Germline V CDR1 and CDR2: SGHTA, FQGNSA. The CDR3 loop is CASSPRLVYGYTF. DNA of the CDR3: TGTGCCAGCAGCCCAAGGCTAGTTTATGGCTACACCTTC.

The V and J genes are TRBV5-1 and TRBJ2-3; 10 positions match TRBD1. Trimming at V came to 4 bases and at J to 5 bases, leaving 4 bases not matched to a gene. Germline values: CDR1 SGHRS, CDR2 YFSETQ. The CDR3 has 14 residues. Written as DNA, the CDR3 is TGCGCCAGCAGCGCGACAGGGGGCATAGATACGCAGTATTTT. Translated, it gives CASSATGGIDTQYF.

V is TRBV10-3 and J is TRBJ2-7, with D perhaps matching TRBD1 (6 bases). The V gene lost 8 bases and the J gene lost 3 bases, with 14 bases spanning the gap. This CDR3 comprises 13 residues. CDR1 and CDR2 from the germline V gene are ENHRY and SYGVKD. The CDR3 is CAISATGNYEQYF. The CDR3 DNA is TGTGCCATCTCGGCGACAGGAAACTACGAGCAGTACTTC.